This entry features one T cell receptor beta chain sequence. Germline loops: CDR1 MNHNS, CDR2 SASEGT. J lost 6 bases, V lost 1 base, and 4 bases had no gene match. The CDR3 length is 16 residues. This specimen comes from a study of blood T cell repertoires in COVID-19. Background on the study: Spain, Italy and the United States supplied samples that represented acute and convalescent COVID-19. In each case, the material was cDNA or gDNA derived from T cells, B-cell-depleted T cells, or PBMCs.

In the authors' methods: For nucleated cells, counts were estimated from reference gene primer amplification. The method was immunoSEQ multiplex PCR; TCRdb's version includes in-frame clones alone and lacks a portion of them. D and trimming come from the DNA, and the V and J calls and clone size come from that table. The sample holds 19,000 or so clones; 75% to 90% are singletons and the top ten take 18%. The sequencing input was peripheral blood. This receptor was obtained from a man between 65 and 85 years old with active COVID-19. This chain uses TRBV6-1 with TRBJ1-6, with 9 bases that match TRBD1. The CDR3: CASSEDWTGVNSPLHF. The CDR3, as DNA: TGTGCCAGCAGTGAAGACTGGACAGGGGTTAATTCACCCCTCCACTTT.